This TCR beta chain was captured in a study of blood T cells in healthy people across ages. The use of a sample-barcoded 5' primer and a J-beta primer mix characterized a second PCR of about 6 to 11 cycles. A template-switch adaptor that had 12 random nucleotides put a tag on each cDNA molecule. From the 5' RACE reads, TCRdb called clonotypes with MiXCR, one entry per CDR3 protein. The sample contains 1 million or so distinct CDR3 sequences, about 25% of which appear only once. The CDR3 has 13 residues. CDR1 is SEHNR and CDR2 is FQNEAQ in the germline V gene (reference sequence). This sample also belongs to another study, concerning T cells of mothers and their children. That source reports: Samples were provided by three healthy Caucasian mothers and their six children.

The chain couples TRBV7-9 to TRBJ2-5; no clear D. The J call may be wrong; the DNA end is better matched by TRBJ2-7. Sequencing input: blood. The receptor was derived from a girl aged 2-10 years in good health. The CDR3 DNA follows: TGTGCCAGCAGCTCCGCAGTTACCTACGAGCAGTACTTC. This translates into CASSSAVTYEQYF.